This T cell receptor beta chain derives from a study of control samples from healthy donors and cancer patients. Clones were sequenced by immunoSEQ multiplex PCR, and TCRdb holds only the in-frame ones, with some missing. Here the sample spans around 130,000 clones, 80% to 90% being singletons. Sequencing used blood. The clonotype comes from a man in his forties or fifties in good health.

The CDR3 sequence: CASSFIGRLGQGAKNIQYF. As DNA, the CDR3 is TGTGCCAGCAGCTTTATAGGTCGGCTGGGGCAGGGTGCCAAAAACATTCAGTACTTC. The rearrangement joins TRBV11-2 to TRBJ2-4; TRBD1 might be the D (5 bases). V dropped 3 bases and J dropped 1 base, with 22 bases sitting between them. The germline V gene encodes CDR1 SGHAT and CDR2 FQNNGV. There are 19 residues in the CDR3. Combining the CDR3 with reference TRBV11-2 and TRBJ2-4 gives the whole variable domain EAGVAQSPRYKIIEKRQSVAFWCNPISGHATLYWYQQILGQGPKLLIQFQNNGVVDDSQLPKDRFSAERLKGVDSTLKIQPAKLEDSAVYLCASSFIGRLGQGAKNIQYFGAGTRLSVL.